The 30 T cell receptor beta chains in this list originate from one sample, sequenced in a study of blood T cell repertoires in COVID-19. The table came from immunoSEQ multiplex PCR; TCRdb's copy has only in-frame clones and leaves some out. The repertoire holds about 130,000 clones, with about 77% as singletons. The specimen was peripheral blood. These receptors came from a man older than 75 with acute or convalescent COVID-19.

The chain has TRBV10-3 and TRBJ2-3, with TRBD1 matching 10 bases. Per the germline V gene, CDR1 is ENHRY and CDR2 is SYGVKD. V shed 9 bases, J shed 1 base, and the junction held 7 bases outside the gene matches. CDR3 length: 15 amino acids. The CDR3 coding sequence is TGTGCCATATCTACCGGGACAGGGGGCACAGATACGCAGTATTTT. Amino acid sequence: CAISTGTGGTDTQYF.

The genes are TRBV19 and TRBJ2-1; 10 positions match TRBD2. Germline CDR1 and CDR2: LNHDA and SQIVND (reference sequence). The J segment lost 8 bases and the V segment lost 4 bases, leaving 8 bases of the junction unmatched. The CDR3 is 15 residues long. DNA for the CDR3: TGTGCCAGTAGTACCAGGACTAGCGGACGGGATGAGCAGTTCTTC. Protein: CASSTRTSGRDEQFF.

This chain joins TRBV11-1 and TRBJ2-7, with TRBD2 as a possible D gene (6 bases). The CDR3 runs to 15 residues. Looked up from germline, CDR1 is SGHAT and CDR2 is FQDESV (reference sequence). V lost 5 bases and J 5 bases, leaving 19 bases between the germline ends. The CDR3 DNA sequence: TGTGCCAGCAGCCCATGGGAGGCCCTTATGGACGAGCAGTACTTC. It encodes CASSPWEALMDEQYF.

Many counts were recorded for this clone. V gene TRBV3-1 (or the pseudogene TRBV3-2) combines with J gene TRBJ1-2, with 7 positions matching TRBD1. The V gene end was trimmed by 2 bases and the J gene end by 6 bases; junction bases not matched to a gene: 12. The CDR3 is 16 residues long. From germline, CDR1 is LGHDT and CDR2 YNNKEL (reference sequence). CDR3 amino acids: CASSQLNSRDRHGYTF. CDR3 nucleotide sequence: TGTGCCAGCAGCCAACTCAACTCCCGGGACAGACATGGCTACACCTTC.

The chain links TRBV28 to TRBJ1-1; TRBD1 might be the D (5 bases). V was pared by 6 bases and J by 6 bases, with 14 bases between. CDR1 is MDHEN and CDR2 is SYDVKM in the germline V gene. The CDR3 has 13 residues. DNA for the CDR3: TGTGCCAGCAGCTCGGGGGGGGTCTCTGAAGCTTTCTTT. The encoded protein is CASSSGGVSEAFF.

This clone was detected only a few times. The chain links TRBV19 to TRBJ1-2, with 9 bases fitting TRBD1. This CDR3 contains 13 residues. Germline trimming cut 7 bases from V and 6 bases from J; bases unmatched to any gene: 6. Germline V CDR1 and CDR2: LNHDA, SQIVND (reference sequence). The CDR3 is CASTNRGRDGYTF. The DNA for the CDR3 is TGTGCCAGTACGAACAGGGGGCGGGATGGCTACACCTTC.

This clone was seen at least ten times. The chain joins TRBV10-3 to TRBJ1-1, with D possibly being TRBD1 (6 bases). Per the germline V gene, CDR1 is ENHRY and CDR2 is SYGVKD. The CDR3 spans 15 residues. V gave up 3 bases and J gave up 4 bases, with 15 bases separating them. The CDR3 sequence is CAISERGGDGTEAFF. The CDR3 DNA reads as TGTGCCATCAGTGAAAGGGGGGGGGATGGCACTGAAGCTTTCTTT.

This clone showed up just once. This chain links TRBV18 with TRBJ2-2, with D possibly being TRBD1 (5 bases). There are 14 residues in the CDR3. V was trimmed by 5 bases and J by 4 bases, leaving 11 bases between them. CDR1 and CDR2 (germline): KGHSH, LQKENI. This chain's CDR3 is CASSSREGTGELFF. The CDR3 DNA reads as TGTGCCAGCTCATCCAGGGAAGGCACCGGGGAGCTGTTTTTT.

The chain is built from TRBV6-1 and TRBJ1-2; 8 positions agree with TRBD1. Trimming at V came to 0 bases and at J to 3 bases, leaving 12 bases not matched to a gene. There are 18 residues in the CDR3. From germline, CDR1 is MNHNS and CDR2 SASEGT. CDR3 protein: CASSEAGGWAGGYYGYTF. In DNA form, the CDR3 reads TGTGCCAGCAGTGAAGCAGGAGGATGGGCAGGGGGCTACTATGGCTACACCTTC.

The V and J genes are TRBV5-4 and TRBJ2-1; D is possibly TRBD2 (5 bases). Deletions cut 2 bases from V and 7 bases from J, with 13 bases between. CDR1 is SGHNT and CDR2 is YYREEE in the germline V gene (reference sequence). The CDR3 consists of 14 residues. CDR3 DNA sequence: TGTGCCAGCAGCTTAAGGGTAACTAGGAATGAGCAGTTCTTC. The encoded protein is CASSLRVTRNEQFF.

The chain is built from TRBV18 and TRBJ2-7; D possibly corresponds to TRBD2 (5 bases). Germline CDR1 and CDR2: KGHSH and LQKENI. Trimming removed 0 bases at V and 3 bases at J, with 15 bases between. The CDR3 extends over 16 amino acids. The CDR3 region has the DNA TGTGCCAGCTCACCACCGAAAGGGCCGGGATTCTACGAGCAGTACTTC. Residues: CASSPPKGPGFYEQYF.

This chain uses TRBV6-5 with TRBJ1-2; a possible D gene is TRBD1 (5 bases). Germline assignment: CDR1 MNHEY and CDR2 SVGAGI. The CDR3 consists of 16 residues. Deletions cut 0 bases from V and 5 bases from J, with 16 bases between. The CDR3 nucleotides are TGTGCCAGCAGTTACTCGGGAGCGGGGGAGGAATATGGCTACACCTTC. It translates to CASSYSGAGEEYGYTF.

This clone was counted only a few times. The chain employs TRBV2 and TRBJ1-5; D gene unclear. This CDR3 contains 12 residues. The V gene lost 5 bases and the J gene lost 4 bases, with 6 bases spanning the gap. Germline V gene lookup returns CDR1 SNHLY and CDR2 FYNNEI. CDR3 sequence: CASSIENQPQHF. DNA of the CDR3: TGTGCCAGCAGTATAGAGAATCAGCCCCAGCATTTT.

V and J are TRBV2 and TRBJ2-3; 7 nucleotides align to TRBD1. Germline V CDR1 and CDR2: SNHLY, FYNNEI. CDR3 length: 17 residues. V was clipped by 3 bases and J by 4 bases; unmatched bases: 13. In nucleotides, the CDR3 is TGTGCCAGCAGTGAGGGCTGGACAGGCATTGGGGCAGATACGCAGTATTTT. Protein product: CASSEGWTGIGADTQYF.

The chain carries TRBV4-3 and TRBJ2-1, with 10 positions matching TRBD1. The CDR3 is 17 amino acids. Germline assignment: CDR1 LGHNA and CDR2 YSLEER. The V gene end was trimmed by 3 bases and the J gene end by 3 bases; junction bases not matched to a gene: 8. CDR3 sequence reads: CASSHFTGTGVYNEQFF. CDR3 DNA: TGCGCCAGCAGCCACTTCACCGGGACAGGGGTCTACAATGAGCAGTTCTTC.

V usage is TRBV5-1 and J usage is TRBJ2-7; 7 nucleotides match TRBD1. This CDR3 region has 13 residues. The J segment lost 2 bases and the V segment lost 4 bases, leaving 3 bases of the junction unmatched. The germline V gene encodes CDR1 SGHRS and CDR2 YFSETQ. CDR3 sequence (DNA): TGCGCCAGCAGCGTCGACAGGGCCTACGAGCAGTACTTC. This sequence encodes CASSVDRAYEQYF. Drawing the rest from reference TRBV5-1 and TRBJ2-7, the complete variable domain is KAGVTQTPRYLIKTRGQQVTLSCSPISGHRSVSWYQQTPGQGLQFLFEYFSETQRNKGNFPGRFSGRQFSNSRSEMNVSTLELGDSALYLCASSVDRAYEQYFGPGTRLTVT.

The chain links TRBV2 to TRBJ1-4, with TRBD1 matching over 7 bases. The V segment lost 5 bases and the J segment 13 bases; nucleotides outside the gene matches: 10. CDR1 and CDR2 (germline): SNHLY, FYNNEI. There are 13 residues in the CDR3. The CDR3: CASSPDRETLLFF. CDR3 sequence (DNA): TGTGCCAGCAGTCCCGACAGGGAGACTTTACTGTTTTTT.

The V and J genes are TRBV5-1 and TRBJ2-7; possible D gene TRBD2, 5 bases. Trimming took off 0 bases at V and 3 bases at J, with 13 bases between the two ends. Per germline, CDR1 SGHRS and CDR2 YFSETQ. The CDR3 has 15 amino acids. In nucleotides, the CDR3 is TGCGCCAGCAGCTTGGGTCCGGGGAAGTTCTACGAGCAGTACTTC. Amino acid sequence: CASSLGPGKFYEQYF.

As DNA, the CDR3 is TGTGCCAGCAAGTCCCGGGACAGAGACACCGGGGAGCTGTTTTTT. It encodes CASKSRDRDTGELFF. The chain links TRBV5-6 to TRBJ2-2; 7 nucleotides line up with TRBD1. Unmatched junction bases numbered 8, after V lost 6 bases and J lost 3 bases. Per the germline V gene, CDR1 is SGHDT and CDR2 is YYEEEE. The CDR3 is made up of 15 amino acids.

V gene TRBV29-1 combines with J gene TRBJ2-1; a possible D gene is TRBD1 (6 bases). There are 15 residues in the CDR3. The germline V and J ends were trimmed by 6 bases and 3 bases, with 18 bases remaining between them. The germline V gene has CDR1 SQVTM and CDR2 ANQGSEA. CDR3 DNA sequence: TGCAGCGTCCCCTCCGAAGGGGGTGACTACAATGAGCAGTTCTTC. Amino acids: CSVPSEGGDYNEQFF.

The chain carries TRBV7-2 and TRBJ2-1; possibly TRBD2 for D (6 bases). There are 15 residues in the CDR3. Germline V gene data show CDR1 as SGHTA and CDR2 as FQGNSA. Trimming took 4 bases from V and 7 from J, leaving 17 bases between them. The CDR3 reads CASSSSPGTDNEQFF. CDR3 DNA sequence: TGTGCCAGCAGCTCCTCTCCCGGGACTGATAATGAGCAGTTCTTC.

This rearrangement joins TRBV5-1 to TRBJ2-7, with D tentatively TRBD2 (6 bases). The CDR3 sequence is 17 residues long. Germline loops: CDR1 SGHRS, CDR2 YFSETQ. The germline V and J ends were trimmed by 0 bases and 7 bases, with 23 bases remaining between them. For the CDR3, the DNA is TGCGCCAGCAGCTTGGCCAGTCGTTCCTCGGGGGACCTAGAGCAGTACTTC. It specifies CASSLASRSSGDLEQYF.

This chain joins TRBV28 and TRBJ2-1, with TRBD2 as a possible D gene (6 bases). Trimming took 7 bases from V and 8 from J, leaving 18 bases between them. Germline V gene data show CDR1 as MDHEN and CDR2 as SYDVKM. This CDR3 comprises 14 residues. The chain's CDR3 is CASTTGGGRDEQFF. The CDR3 coding sequence is TGTGCCAGCACCACCGGGGGTGGTCGGGATGAGCAGTTCTTC.

The chain combines TRBV19 with TRBJ1-6, with TRBD1 matching 9 bases. CDR3 size: 16 residues. From germline, CDR1 is LNHDA and CDR2 SQIVND (reference sequence). The V segment lost 3 bases and the J segment 8 bases; nucleotides outside the gene matches: 8. In nucleotides, the CDR3 is TGTGCCAGTAGTATTCGGACAGGGGCTTCATATTCACCCCTCCACTTT. It yields the protein CASSIRTGASYSPLHF.

The chain employs TRBV4-1 and TRBJ2-5, with TRBD2 identical over 8 bases. Germline V gives CDR1 MGHRA, CDR2 YSYEKL. CDR3 size: 15 residues. J lost 5 bases, V lost 0 bases, and 5 bases had no gene match. The DNA for the CDR3 is TGCGCCAGCAGCCAAGATGGGCTAGCGGGCGAGACCCAGTACTTC. Protein sequence: CASSQDGLAGETQYF.

V and J are TRBV29-1 and TRBJ1-2; weak D call: TRBD1 (6 bases). Germline CDR1 and CDR2: SQVTM and ANQGSEA. The CDR3 covers 13 residues. The V and J ends lost 7 bases and 0 bases respectively, with 12 bases between them. The CDR3 region has the DNA TGCAGCGCTAGGGGACAAACTAACTATGGCTACACCTTC. This codes for CSARGQTNYGYTF.

The CDR3 sequence: CASSPAGSLYEQYF. The CDR3 DNA follows: TGTGCCAGCAGTCCAGCGGGCTCGTTATACGAGCAGTACTTC. This chain uses TRBV6-5 with TRBJ2-7; perhaps TRBD2 as D (6 bases). Germline assignment: CDR1 MNHEY and CDR2 SVGAGI. Between the trimmed V and J ends, which lost 5 bases and 4 bases, there was a span of 15 bases. The CDR3 consists of 14 residues.

The chain has TRBV6-5 and TRBJ1-2; TRBD1 matches at 12 bases. With V trimmed by 6 bases and J by 4 bases, 3 bases remained unmatched. Germline V gene data show CDR1 as MNHEY and CDR2 as SVGAGI. This CDR3 comprises 14 residues. DNA of the CDR3: TGTGCCAGCAGCCGGGACAGGGGGCCCTATGGCTACACCTTC. It specifies CASSRDRGPYGYTF.

The chain couples TRBV6-5 to TRBJ1-1, with 9 bases lining up with TRBD1. V lost 6 bases to trimming and J lost 2 bases; unmatched junction nucleotides: 4. In germline, CDR1 is MNHEY, CDR2 SVGAGI. The CDR3 sequence is 14 residues long. CDR3 in amino acids: CASRGTGYNTEAFF. CDR3 nucleotide sequence: TGTGCCAGCAGAGGGACAGGGTACAACACTGAAGCTTTCTTT.

The rearrangement uses TRBV10-3 and TRBJ1-6, with D unclear. Germline values: CDR1 ENHRY, CDR2 SYGVKD. The CDR3 has 16 amino acids. Trimming took 4 bases from V and 0 from J, leaving 10 bases between them. This chain's CDR3 is CAISAAGSSYNSPLHF. The CDR3 bases are TGTGCCATCAGTGCTGCCGGGAGCTCCTATAATTCACCCCTCCACTTT.